This T cell receptor (beta chain) was identified during a study of T cell responses to AZD1222 COVID-19 vaccine. Overall study: Investigators merged groups given second doses at roughly 4 or roughly 12 weeks. Regarding the study as a whole: Spike was spanned by vaccine-associated CD4 TCRs, with dominance at 160-218 and 743-854. White British people made up most donors, females outnumbered males, and clonal diversity was possibly underestimated. When two AZD1222 doses had been given, Spike-specific TCR breadth and depth rose.

As for this clone: What it binds is unknown.

TCRdb's copy holds only in-frame clones and misses some; the assay was immunoSEQ multiplex PCR. The table lists 150,000 to 200,000 clones, approximately 90% of them singletons. Trimming took 6 bases from V and 10 from J, leaving 12 bases between them. The CDR3 covers 11 residues. Germline V gene data show CDR1 as MRHNA and CDR2 as SNTAGT. Sequences were derived from peripheral blood, sampled on day 0 of AZD1222 vaccination. The J gene is TRBJ1-2, the V gene TRBV6-4; D not certain. This sequence was found in an adult in good health. The CDR3 here is CASRDGPVYTF. The CDR3 DNA sequence: TGTGCCAGCAGGGACGGGCCCGTCTACACCTTC.